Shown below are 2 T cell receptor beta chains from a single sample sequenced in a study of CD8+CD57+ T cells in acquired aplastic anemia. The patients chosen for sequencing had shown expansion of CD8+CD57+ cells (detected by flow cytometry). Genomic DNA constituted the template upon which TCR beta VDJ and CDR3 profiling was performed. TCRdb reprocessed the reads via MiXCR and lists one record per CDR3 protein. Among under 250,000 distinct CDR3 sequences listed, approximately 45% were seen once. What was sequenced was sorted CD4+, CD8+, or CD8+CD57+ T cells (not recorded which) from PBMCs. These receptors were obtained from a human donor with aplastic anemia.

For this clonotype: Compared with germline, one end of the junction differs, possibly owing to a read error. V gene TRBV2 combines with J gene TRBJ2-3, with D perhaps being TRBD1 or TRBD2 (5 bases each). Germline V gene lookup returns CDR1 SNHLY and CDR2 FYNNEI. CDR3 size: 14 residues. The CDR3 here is CATSDWGTTDTQYF. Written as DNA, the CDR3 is TGTGCCACCAGTGATTGGGGGACCACAGATACGCAGTATTTT.

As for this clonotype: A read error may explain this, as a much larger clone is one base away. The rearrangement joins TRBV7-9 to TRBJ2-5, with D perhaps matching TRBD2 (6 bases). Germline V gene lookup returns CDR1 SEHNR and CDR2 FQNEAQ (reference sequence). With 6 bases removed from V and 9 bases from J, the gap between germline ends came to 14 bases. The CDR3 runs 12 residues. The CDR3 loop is CASSLGGEAQYF. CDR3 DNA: TGTGCCAGCAGTTTGGGTGGGGAGGCCCAGTACTTC.